This entry concerns a single TCR beta chain. Here immunoSEQ multiplex PCR was the method, and the copy in TCRdb shows in-frame clones only, minus some. The sample has hundreds of thousands of clones; 85% to 90% are singletons. The CDR3 has 13 residues. Germline V lookup: CDR1 SGHNT, CDR2 YENEEA. With 3 bases removed from V and 6 bases from J, the gap between germline ends came to 12 bases. This sample is part of a study of blood T cell repertoires in COVID-19. The chain recombines TRBV11-3 with TRBJ2-7; tentative D call: TRBD1 (5 bases). The receptor's source is a woman aged 45 to 65 with COVID-19, enrolled during active disease. Sequences were obtained from peripheral blood. The CDR3 spells CASSLAGSSEQYF. As DNA, the CDR3 is TGTGCCAGCAGCTTGGCAGGGTCAAGCGAGCAGTACTTC.